Sequencing of this TCR beta chain was carried out in a study of blood T cell repertoires in COVID-19. Study-wide context: COVID-19 samples collected from the United States, Italy and Spain covered acute and convalescent phases. PBMCs, B-cell-depleted T cells, or T cells were the source of the cDNA or gDNA that made up the material.

Authors' analysis steps: Estimated nucleated cell counts came from reference gene primer amplification. This table comes from immunoSEQ multiplex PCR, and its TCRdb copy is limited to in-frame clones, with some not included. That table is the source of V, J and clone size, and D and trimming were worked out from the DNA. The sample yields 250,000 or so clones, 84% seen once. The germline V gene encodes CDR1 SGHRS and CDR2 YFSETQ. With V trimmed by 3 bases and J by 10 bases, 10 bases remained unmatched. The CDR3 length is 17 residues. The origin of this receptor is a man between 60 and 75 years old with acute or convalescent COVID-19. Material for sequencing was peripheral blood. The J gene is TRBJ2-1, the V gene TRBV5-1; 16 bases match TRBD2. CDR3 amino acids: CASSSVPGLAGGHEQFF. CDR3 coding DNA: TGCGCCAGCAGCTCCGTCCCGGGACTAGCGGGGGGGCACGAGCAGTTCTTC. The complete variable domain, with remaining parts taken from reference TRBV5-1 and TRBJ2-1, reads KAGVTQTPRYLIKTRGQQVTLSCSPISGHRSVSWYQQTPGQGLQFLFEYFSETQRNKGNFPGRFSGRQFSNSRSEMNVSTLELGDSALYLCASSSVPGLAGGHEQFFGPGTRLTVL.